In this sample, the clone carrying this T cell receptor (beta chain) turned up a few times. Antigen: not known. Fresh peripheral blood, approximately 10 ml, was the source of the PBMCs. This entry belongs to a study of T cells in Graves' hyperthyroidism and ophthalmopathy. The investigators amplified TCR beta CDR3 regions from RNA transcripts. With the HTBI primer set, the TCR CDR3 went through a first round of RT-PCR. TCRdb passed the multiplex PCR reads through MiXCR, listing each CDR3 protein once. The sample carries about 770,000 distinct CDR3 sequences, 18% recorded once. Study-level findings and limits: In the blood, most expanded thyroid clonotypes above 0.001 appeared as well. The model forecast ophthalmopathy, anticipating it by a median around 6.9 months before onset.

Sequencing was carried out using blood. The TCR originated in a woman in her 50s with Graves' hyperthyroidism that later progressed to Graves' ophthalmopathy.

The CDR3 loop reads CASSSVAGGIQETQYF. The CDR3 coding sequence is TGTGCCAGCAGCTCAGTAGCGGGGGGGATTCAAGAGACCCAGTACTTC. This rearrangement joins TRBV11-2 to TRBJ2-5; 11 nucleotides match TRBD2. Germline CDR1 and CDR2: SGHAT and FQNNGV. With 4 bases clipped from V and 2 bases from J, the junction kept 6 bases outside the gene matches. The CDR3 consists of 16 residues.